The sequence of this T cell receptor beta chain was determined in a study of blood T cells in healthy people across ages. About the study: Per two T cells, about one barcoded beta molecule was captured through template switching. Regarding the study as a whole: Considered underestimates were the diversity estimates obtained from one million T cells.

Notes on this clonotype: Its cognate antigen is unknown.

It was with a sample-barcoded 5' primer and a J-beta primer mix that a second PCR of about 7 to 12 cycles was run. Each of the cDNA molecules was tagged by a template-switch adaptor with 12 random nucleotides. TCRdb re-called the 5' RACE reads through MiXCR, storing one row per CDR3 protein. The sample has about 930,000 distinct CDR3 sequences; about 28% are singletons. The same sample was also used in a study of T cells of mothers and their children.

Sequences were obtained from blood. This TCR was sampled from a woman aged 40 to 55 in good health.

CDR3 region: CASSLASSCYGYTF. For the CDR3, the DNA is TGTGCCAGCAGCTTAGCGTCTAGTTGCTATGGCTACACCTTC. The rearrangement joins TRBV7-9 to TRBJ1-2; D gene unclear. This CDR3 is 14 amino acids long. Trimming took off 0 bases at V and 4 bases at J, with 9 bases between the two ends. The V gene's germline CDR1 is SEHNR and CDR2 FQNEAQ (reference sequence).